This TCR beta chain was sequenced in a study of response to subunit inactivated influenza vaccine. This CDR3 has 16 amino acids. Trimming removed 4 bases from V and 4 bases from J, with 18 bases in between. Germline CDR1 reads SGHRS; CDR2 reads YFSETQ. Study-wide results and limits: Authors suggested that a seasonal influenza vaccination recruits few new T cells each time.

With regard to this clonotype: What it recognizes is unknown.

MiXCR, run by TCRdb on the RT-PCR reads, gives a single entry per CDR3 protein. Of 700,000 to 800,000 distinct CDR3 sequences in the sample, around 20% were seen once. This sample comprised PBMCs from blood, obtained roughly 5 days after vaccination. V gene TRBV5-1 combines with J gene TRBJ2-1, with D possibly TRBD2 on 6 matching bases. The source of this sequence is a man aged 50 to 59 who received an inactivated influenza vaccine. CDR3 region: CASSGGTPLGYNEQFF. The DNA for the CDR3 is TGCGCCAGCAGCGGCGGGACTCCACTTGGTTACAATGAGCAGTTCTTC. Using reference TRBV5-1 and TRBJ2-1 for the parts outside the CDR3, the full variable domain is KAGVTQTPRYLIKTRGQQVTLSCSPISGHRSVSWYQQTPGQGLQFLFEYFSETQRNKGNFPGRFSGRQFSNSRSEMNVSTLELGDSALYLCASSGGTPLGYNEQFFGPGTRLTVL.